The 27 T cell receptor beta chains reported below all come from one sample, sequenced in a study of regulatory T cells in long-lasting Graves disease. Arm-PCR of CDR3 regions and iRepertoire HTBI primers were used to build TCR beta libraries. MiXCR, run by TCRdb on the multiplex PCR reads, gives a single entry per CDR3 protein. The sample includes around 420,000 distinct CDR3 sequences, approximately 15% of them seen just once. The time point denotes: newly diagnosed GD, antithyroid drugs for less than 3 months. With RNA extracted from PBMCs as input, the TCR library was made. The same data also contributed to another study, on T cells in Graves' hyperthyroidism and ophthalmopathy.

Sequencing used peripheral blood mononuclear cells (PBMCs), obtained at new diagnosis, from a patient treated with antithyroid drugs. These receptors were collected from a woman aged 40 to 50 with Graves disease.

The rearrangement uses TRBV5-1 and TRBJ2-3; maybe TRBD2 (5 bases). Trimming took off 0 bases at V and 1 base at J, with 12 bases between the two ends. The CDR3 is made up of 16 amino acids. Looked up from germline, CDR1 is SGHRS and CDR2 is YFSETQ. The CDR3 is CASSLESRAGTDTQYF. DNA for the CDR3: TGCGCCAGCAGCTTGGAATCCCGAGCGGGCACAGATACGCAGTATTTT. The variable domain in full, with the rest retrieved from reference TRBV5-1 and TRBJ2-3, is KAGVTQTPRYLIKTRGQQVTLSCSPISGHRSVSWYQQTPGQGLQFLFEYFSETQRNKGNFPGRFSGRQFSNSRSEMNVSTLELGDSALYLCASSLESRAGTDTQYFGPGTRLTVL.

The gene calls are TRBV12-3 or TRBV12-4 and TRBJ2-7, with 8 bases lining up with TRBD2. The CDR3 is made up of 12 amino acids. The J segment lost 3 bases and the V segment lost 6 bases, leaving 1 base of the junction unmatched. This CDR3 reads CASRGLGYEQYF. The CDR3 DNA reads TGTGCCAGCAGGGGACTAGGCTACGAGCAGTACTTC.

This clonotype was detected many times. The V gene is TRBV6-2 or TRBV6-3, the J gene TRBJ2-7; unclear D gene. Trimming took off 2 bases at V and 2 bases at J, with 10 bases between the two ends. Germline CDR1 reads MNHEY; CDR2 reads SVGEGT. CDR3 length equals 14 residues. CDR3 protein: CASSYMGSPYEQYF. The CDR3 DNA follows: TGTGCCAGCAGTTACATGGGAAGCCCCTACGAGCAGTACTTC.

This clonotype was seen ten or more times. CDR3 sequence (DNA): TGCGCCAGCAGCCAAGTCTTACGGGAGAGAGGGACCCAGTACTTC. This sequence encodes CASSQVLRERGTQYF. The genes are TRBV4-1 and TRBJ2-5, with D possibly TRBD2 on 6 matching bases. CDR3 length: 15 residues. CDR1 and CDR2 from the germline V gene are MGHRA and YSYEKL. V gave up 1 base and J gave up 7 bases, with 16 bases separating them.

The rearrangement joins TRBV27 to TRBJ1-2; no definite D call. The CDR3 has 13 residues. Germline-derived CDR1 and CDR2 are MNHEY and SMNVEV (reference sequence). With 4 bases removed from V and 8 bases from J, the gap between germline ends came to 14 bases. The DNA for the CDR3 is TGTGCCAGCAGTTGGACGGCAAAAAGGGGCTACACCTTC. It is translated as CASSWTAKRGYTF.

In its sample, this clonotype was seen many times. The chain carries TRBV6-1 and TRBJ2-7; no firm D call. Trimming took 3 bases from V and 3 from J, leaving 18 bases between them. The CDR3 totals 16 residues. The V gene's germline CDR1 is MNHNS and CDR2 SASEGT. CDR3 protein: CASSDGVDLSGYEQYF. CDR3 in DNA: TGTGCCAGCAGTGATGGCGTAGACCTTAGTGGCTACGAGCAGTACTTC.

This clonotype was found many times. J is TRBJ2-5 and V is TRBV28; possibly TRBD2 for D (6 bases). Trimming shortened V by 4 bases and J by 4 bases, and 16 bases separated the two germline ends. This CDR3 has 15 amino acids. CDR1 and CDR2 from the germline V gene are MDHEN and SYDVKM. CDR3 amino acids: CASSSRTLGGETQYF. The CDR3 DNA reads as TGTGCCAGCAGTTCCCGGACACTGGGGGGAGAGACCCAGTACTTC.

The table lists this clonotype with a few counts. The CDR3 DNA sequence: TGCAGTGCGCCGACTAGCGGGGGGGGTGGTGAGCAGTTCTTC. As protein: CSAPTSGGGGEQFF. The chain recombines TRBV20-1 with TRBJ2-1, with TRBD2 matching over 14 bases. The germline V gene encodes CDR1 DFQATT and CDR2 SNEGSKA (reference sequence). The CDR3 is 14 residues long. Trimming at V came to 6 bases and at J to 9 bases, leaving 7 bases not matched to a gene.

This clonotype has a count of ten or more. The rearrangement joins TRBV6-1 to TRBJ2-5, with TRBD2 identical over 13 bases. With 6 bases clipped from V and 4 bases from J, the junction kept 8 bases outside the gene matches. CDR1 is MNHNS, CDR2 SASEGT, per germline. The CDR3 is made up of 16 amino acids. The CDR3 loop is CASSRGTSGTTETQYF. The DNA for the CDR3 is TGTGCCAGCAGCCGGGGGACTAGCGGGACGACAGAGACCCAGTACTTC.

The chain uses TRBV29-1 and TRBJ1-1; 7 positions agree with TRBD1. Germline loops: CDR1 SQVTM, CDR2 ANQGSEA. V dropped 5 bases and J dropped 7; count of bases not matched to a gene: 13. The CDR3 length is 14 residues. The CDR3 DNA reads TGCAGCGTTCTCGGGACAGCTTGGGGGCTTGAAGCTTTCTTT. Translating gives CSVLGTAWGLEAFF.

The DNA for the CDR3 is TGTGCCAGCAGCTTAACCTCTAGCGGGAGGGCGGTCACCGGGGAGCTGTTTTTT. Translating it yields CASSLTSSGRAVTGELFF. This chain joins TRBV7-3 and TRBJ2-2; the match to TRBD2 covers 12 bases. The germline CDR1 and CDR2 sequences are SGHTA and FQGTGA. Trimming removed 0 bases from V and 4 bases from J; junction bases left unmatched: 6. This CDR3 has 18 residues.

The table lists this clonotype with many counts. The V call is TRBV20-1, the J call TRBJ2-7; D remains unclear. The CDR3 length is 13 residues. Germline CDR1 and CDR2: DFQATT and SNEGSKA (reference sequence). Between the trimmed V and J ends, which lost 2 bases and 2 bases, there was a span of 10 bases. CDR3 DNA sequence: TGCAGTGCTAGACGTGATACCGCCTACGAGCAGTACTTC. Encoded protein: CSARRDTAYEQYF.

This clonotype was observed at least ten times. Written as DNA, the CDR3 is TGTGCCAGCAGCCAACGCAGGACTAGCGGGAGATGGTGGGAGACCCAGTACTTC. Amino acid sequence: CASSQRRTSGRWWETQYF. The rearrangement uses TRBV3-1 and TRBJ2-5, with 13 bases fitting TRBD2. CDR1 LGHDT and CDR2 YNNKEL come from the germline V gene (reference sequence). This CDR3 region has 18 residues. The junction had 11 bases not matched to a gene; V was cut back by 2 bases and J by 5 bases.

This clonotype was seen a handful of times. This rearrangement joins TRBV30 to TRBJ1-6; a possible D gene is TRBD1 (5 bases). There are 14 residues in the CDR3. Germline CDR1 GTSNPN, CDR2 SVGIG (reference sequence). The V and J ends lost 7 bases and 4 bases respectively, with 14 bases between them. The CDR3 DNA is TGTGCCTTAATCCCGACAGAGTATAATTCACCCCTCCACTTT. Amino acids: CALIPTEYNSPLHF.

This clonotype came up many times. J is TRBJ1-2 and V is TRBV19; TRBD1 agrees at 10 bases. With 3 bases clipped from V and 0 bases from J, the junction kept 1 base outside the gene matches. Germline CDR1 is LNHDA and CDR2 is SQIVND (reference sequence). The CDR3 is 15 residues long. As DNA, the CDR3 is TGTGCCAGTAGTATGGGGACAGGGGCTAACTATGGCTACACCTTC. It codes for CASSMGTGANYGYTF.

The rearrangement joins TRBV27 to TRBJ2-5, with TRBD2 matching over 14 bases. Looked up from germline, CDR1 is MNHEY and CDR2 is SMNVEV (reference sequence). V dropped 5 bases and J dropped 2; count of bases not matched to a gene: 7. The CDR3 contains 17 residues. In DNA, the CDR3 is TGTGCCAGCAGTCGACTAGCGGGAGGGCCTGTACAAGAGACCCAGTACTTC. Translated: CASSRLAGGPVQETQYF.

This clonotype was seen at least ten times. The genes are TRBV2 and TRBJ2-1; TRBD2 might be the D (6 bases). The CDR3 runs 15 residues. Germline V gives CDR1 SNHLY, CDR2 FYNNEI. The V end lost 4 bases, the J end lost 9 bases, and 19 bases lay between the germline ends. The CDR3 protein is CASSVGRIEIGEQFF. CDR3 nucleotides: TGTGCCAGCAGTGTCGGGAGAATTGAAATAGGTGAGCAGTTCTTC.

CDR3 sequence (DNA): TGTGCCAGCAGCTTGATACAGGAGGAGCAGCAGTACTTC. It specifies CASSLIQEEQQYF. The V and J genes are TRBV5-5 and TRBJ2-7; perhaps D is TRBD1 or TRBD2 (5 bases each). The CDR3 is 13 amino acids. V lost 1 base to trimming and J lost 8 bases, with 13 bases between them. Germline V lookup: CDR1 SGHKS, CDR2 YYEKEE (reference sequence).

Concerning this clonotype: With a much larger clone just one base away, this may be a read error. The chain recombines TRBV6-1 with TRBJ2-7; 10 bases match TRBD1. The CDR3 loop spans 14 amino acids. Germline V CDR1 and CDR2: MNHNS, SASEGT. CDR3 protein: CARSGGQGSGEQYF. CDR3 in DNA: TGTGCCAGAAGTGGGGGACAGGGGTCAGGCGAGCAGTACTTC.

This clonotype came up many times. The J gene is TRBJ2-7, the V gene TRBV12-3 or TRBV12-4; the D is unclear. This CDR3 has 15 residues. V was shortened by 2 bases and J by 2 bases, with 13 bases between the two germline ends. The CDR3 spells CASSLKVGNPYEQYF. DNA of the CDR3: TGTGCCAGCAGTTTAAAGGTCGGAAATCCCTACGAGCAGTACTTC.

With regard to this clonotype: The junction does not match germline at one end; this may be a read error. CDR3 in amino acids: CASIGLDPHGYTF. The CDR3 nucleotides are TGTGCTAGCATTGGATTGGACCCCCATGGCTACACCTTC. The gene calls are TRBV7-7 and TRBJ1-2, with unresolved D. The CDR3 contains 13 residues. Germline CDR1 reads SSHAT; CDR2 reads FNYEAQ (reference sequence).

This clonotype was recorded many times. This sequence joins TRBV9 and TRBJ2-2; D ambiguous. Germline V gene lookup returns CDR1 SGDLS and CDR2 YYNGEE. The CDR3 has 13 residues. V lost 0 bases to trimming and J lost 7 bases, with 7 bases between them. The chain's CDR3 is CASSVVGGGELFF. As DNA, the CDR3 is TGTGCCAGCAGCGTAGTAGGCGGCGGGGAGCTGTTTTTT.

This chain connects TRBV20-1 to TRBJ2-7; no firm D call. The CDR3 is 13 residues long. Trimming shortened V by 1 base and J by 1 base, and 8 bases separated the two germline ends. Looked up from germline, CDR1 is DFQATT and CDR2 is SNEGSKA (reference sequence). CDR3 sequence reads: CSARADLSYEQYF. The CDR3 DNA follows: TGCAGTGCTAGAGCTGATTTATCCTACGAGCAGTACTTC.

The rearrangement joins TRBV5-6 to TRBJ2-4; 7 bases are a match to TRBD1. The germline gives CDR1 SGHDT, CDR2 YYEEEE. The CDR3 has 15 residues. With V trimmed by 4 bases and J by 2 bases, 6 bases remained unmatched. CDR3 protein: CASSLGGQTKNIQYF. The CDR3 coding sequence is TGTGCCAGCAGCCTTGGGGGACAGACCAAAAACATTCAGTACTTC.

As concerns this clonotype: A single base separates this from a much larger clone, so it may be a read error. The chain is built from TRBV6-1 and TRBJ1-3; perhaps TRBD1 as D (6 bases). Per germline, CDR1 MNHNS and CDR2 SASEGT. The CDR3 contains 16 residues. V lost 9 bases to trimming and J lost 6 bases, with 24 bases between them. The CDR3 loop reads CARSSDDRIPANTIYF. For the CDR3, the DNA is TGTGCCAGAAGCTCTGACGACAGGATTCCAGCAAACACCATATATTTT.

The chain employs TRBV20-1 and TRBJ2-1; TRBD2 is a possible D gene (5 bases). Germline V CDR1 and CDR2: DFQATT, SNEGSKA (reference sequence). The CDR3 spans 16 residues. The V gene lost 4 bases and the J gene lost 4 bases, with 20 bases spanning the gap. CDR3 coding DNA: TGCAGTGCTATCCATCCGCAATCTAGGGAGTACAATGAGCAGTTCTTC. Protein product: CSAIHPQSREYNEQFF.

In the case of this clonotype: A read error may explain this, as a much larger clone is one base away. The V call is TRBV5-6, the J call TRBJ2-3; no reliable D call. The V gene's germline CDR1 is SGHDT and CDR2 YYEEEE. The CDR3 runs to 11 residues. The CDR3 is CTSSLLHTQYF. The DNA for the CDR3 is TGTACCAGCAGCTTGTTACATACGCAGTATTTT.